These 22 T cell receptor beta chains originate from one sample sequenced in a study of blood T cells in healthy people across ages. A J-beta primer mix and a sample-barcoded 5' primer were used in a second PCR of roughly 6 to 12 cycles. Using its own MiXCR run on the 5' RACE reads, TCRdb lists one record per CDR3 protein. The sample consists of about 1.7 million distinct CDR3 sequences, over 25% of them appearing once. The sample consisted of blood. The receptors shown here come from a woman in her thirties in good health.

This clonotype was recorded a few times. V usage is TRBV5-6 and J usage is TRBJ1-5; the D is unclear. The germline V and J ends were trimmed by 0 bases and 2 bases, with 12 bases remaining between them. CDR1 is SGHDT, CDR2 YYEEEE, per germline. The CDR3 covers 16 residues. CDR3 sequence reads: CASSLGGPLGNQPQHF. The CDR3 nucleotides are TGTGCCAGCAGCTTGGGGGGTCCCTTGGGCAATCAGCCCCAGCATTTT.

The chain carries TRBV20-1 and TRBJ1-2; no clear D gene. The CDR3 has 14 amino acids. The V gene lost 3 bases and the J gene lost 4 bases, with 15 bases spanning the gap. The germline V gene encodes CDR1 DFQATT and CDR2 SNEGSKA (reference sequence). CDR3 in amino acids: CSASRALDVYGYTF. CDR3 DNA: TGCAGTGCTAGCCGGGCCCTGGATGTCTATGGCTACACCTTC.

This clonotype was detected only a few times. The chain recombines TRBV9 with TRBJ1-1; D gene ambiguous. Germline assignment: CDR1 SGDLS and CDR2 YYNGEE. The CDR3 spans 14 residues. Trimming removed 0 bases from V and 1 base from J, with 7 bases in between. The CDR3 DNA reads TGTGCCAGCAGCGTAGCCGGAGCGAACACTGAAGCTTTCTTT. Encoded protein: CASSVAGANTEAFF.

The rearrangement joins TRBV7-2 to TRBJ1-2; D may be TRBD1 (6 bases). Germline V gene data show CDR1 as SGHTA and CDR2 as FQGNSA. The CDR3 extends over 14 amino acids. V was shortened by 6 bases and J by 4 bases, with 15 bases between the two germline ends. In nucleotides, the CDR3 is TGTGCCAGCAGGGAGACTGGACAGATCTATGGCTACACCTTC. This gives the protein CASRETGQIYGYTF. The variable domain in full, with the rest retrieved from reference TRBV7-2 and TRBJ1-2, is GAGVSQSPSNKVTEKGKDVELRCDPISGHTALYWYRQSLGQGLEFLIYFQGNSAPDKSGLPSDRFSAERTGGSVSTLTIQRTQQEDSAVYLCASRETGQIYGYTFGSGTRLTVV.

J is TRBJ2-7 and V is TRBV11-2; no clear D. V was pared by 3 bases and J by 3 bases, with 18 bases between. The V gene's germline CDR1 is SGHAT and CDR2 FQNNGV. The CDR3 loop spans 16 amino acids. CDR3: CASSFIPGSSYYEQYF. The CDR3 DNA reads TGTGCCAGCAGCTTTATACCGGGCAGCTCGTACTACGAGCAGTACTTC.

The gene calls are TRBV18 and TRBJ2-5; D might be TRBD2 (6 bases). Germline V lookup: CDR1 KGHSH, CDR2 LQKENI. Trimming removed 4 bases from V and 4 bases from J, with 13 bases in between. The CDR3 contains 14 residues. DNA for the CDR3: TGTGCCAGCTCACGTCGCGGGAATGGAGAGACCCAGTACTTC. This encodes CASSRRGNGETQYF.

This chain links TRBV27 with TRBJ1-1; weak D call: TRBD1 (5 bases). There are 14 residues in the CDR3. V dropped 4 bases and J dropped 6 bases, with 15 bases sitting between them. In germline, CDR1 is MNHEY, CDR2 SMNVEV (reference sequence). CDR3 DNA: TGTGCCAGCAGTTCCGAGGGGAATGGCCCTGAAGCTTTCTTT. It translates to CASSSEGNGPEAFF.

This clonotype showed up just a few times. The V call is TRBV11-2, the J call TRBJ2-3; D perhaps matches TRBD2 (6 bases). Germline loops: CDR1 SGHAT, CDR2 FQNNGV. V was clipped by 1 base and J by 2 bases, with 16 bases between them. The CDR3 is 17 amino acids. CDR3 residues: CASSLVTIAVLTDTQYF. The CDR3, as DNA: TGTGCCAGCAGCTTAGTAACAATAGCGGTACTCACAGATACGCAGTATTTT. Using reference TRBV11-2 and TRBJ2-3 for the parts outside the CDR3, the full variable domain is EAGVAQSPRYKIIEKRQSVAFWCNPISGHATLYWYQQILGQGPKLLIQFQNNGVVDDSQLPKDRFSAERLKGVDSTLKIQPAKLEDSAVYLCASSLVTIAVLTDTQYFGPGTRLTVL.

The CDR3 protein is CASSLRGGLGPGELNEQFF. CDR3 sequence (DNA): TGTGCCAGCAGCTTACGAGGTGGCTTAGGACCAGGGGAGCTCAATGAGCAGTTCTTC. The rearrangement joins TRBV7-2 to TRBJ2-1; D may be TRBD1 (6 bases). The CDR3 length is 19 residues. V lost 2 bases, J lost 6 bases, and 26 bases lay in between. Germline-derived CDR1 and CDR2 are SGHTA and FQGNSA.

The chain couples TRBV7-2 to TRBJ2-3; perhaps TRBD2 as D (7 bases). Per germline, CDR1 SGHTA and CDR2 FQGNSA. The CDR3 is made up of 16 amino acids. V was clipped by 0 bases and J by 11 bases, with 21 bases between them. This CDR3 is CASSLARSGKGVGQYF. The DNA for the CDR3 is TGTGCCAGCAGCTTAGCGCGGAGCGGGAAGGGGGTCGGGCAGTATTTT.

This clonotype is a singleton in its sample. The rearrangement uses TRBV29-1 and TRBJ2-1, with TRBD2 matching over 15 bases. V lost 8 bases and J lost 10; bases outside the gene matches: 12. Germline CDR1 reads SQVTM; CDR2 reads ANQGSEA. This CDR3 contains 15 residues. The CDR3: CSTRTSGRAKDEQFF. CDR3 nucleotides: TGCAGCACCCGGACTAGCGGGAGGGCCAAGGACGAGCAGTTCTTC.

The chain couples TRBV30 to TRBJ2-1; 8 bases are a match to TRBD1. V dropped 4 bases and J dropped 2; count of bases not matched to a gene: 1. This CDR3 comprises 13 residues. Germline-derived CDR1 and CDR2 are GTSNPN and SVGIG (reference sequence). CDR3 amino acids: CAWTGGAYNEQFF. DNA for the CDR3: TGTGCCTGGACAGGGGGCGCCTACAATGAGCAGTTCTTC.

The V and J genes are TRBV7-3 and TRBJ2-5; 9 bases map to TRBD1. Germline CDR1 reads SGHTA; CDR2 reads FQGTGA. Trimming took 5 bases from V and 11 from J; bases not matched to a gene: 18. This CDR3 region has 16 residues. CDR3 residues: CASSPKGGTGMNEQYF. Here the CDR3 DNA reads TGTGCCAGCAGCCCTAAAGGCGGGACAGGGATGAATGAGCAGTACTTC. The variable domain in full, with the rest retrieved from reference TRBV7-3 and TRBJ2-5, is GAGVSQTPSNKVTEKGKYVELRCDPISGHTALYWYRQSLGQGPEFLIYFQGTGAADDSGLPNDRFFAVRPEGSVSTLKIQRTERGDSAVYLCASSPKGGTGMNEQYFGPGTRLLVL.

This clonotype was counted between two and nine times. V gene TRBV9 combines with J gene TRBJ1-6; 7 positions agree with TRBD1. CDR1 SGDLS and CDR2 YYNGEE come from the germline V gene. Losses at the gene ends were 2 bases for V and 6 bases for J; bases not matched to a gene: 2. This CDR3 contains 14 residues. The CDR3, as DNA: TGTGCCAGCAGCGTGACAGGGACTAATTCACCCCTCCACTTT. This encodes CASSVTGTNSPLHF.

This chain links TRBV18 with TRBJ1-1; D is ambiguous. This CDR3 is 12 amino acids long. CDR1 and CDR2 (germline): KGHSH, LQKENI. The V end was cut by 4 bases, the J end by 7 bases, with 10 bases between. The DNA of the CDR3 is TGTGCCAGCTCACTAGCCTCTGATGAAGCTTTCTTT. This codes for CASSLASDEAFF.

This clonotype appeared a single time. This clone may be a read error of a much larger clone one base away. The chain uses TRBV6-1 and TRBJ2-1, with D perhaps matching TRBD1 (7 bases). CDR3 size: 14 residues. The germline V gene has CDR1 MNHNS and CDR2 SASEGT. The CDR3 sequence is CASRRDSMAGERFF. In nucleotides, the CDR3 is TGTGCCAGCAGGCGGGACAGCATGGCTGGGGAGCGGTTCTTC.

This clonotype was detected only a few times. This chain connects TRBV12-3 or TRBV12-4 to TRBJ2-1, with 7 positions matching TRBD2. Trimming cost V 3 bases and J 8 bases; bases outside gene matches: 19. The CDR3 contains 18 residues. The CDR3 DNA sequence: TGTGCCAGCAGTTTTCGGAGTGGCGGGAGTGGTTTGGTGGATGAGCAGTTCTTC. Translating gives CASSFRSGGSGLVDEQFF.

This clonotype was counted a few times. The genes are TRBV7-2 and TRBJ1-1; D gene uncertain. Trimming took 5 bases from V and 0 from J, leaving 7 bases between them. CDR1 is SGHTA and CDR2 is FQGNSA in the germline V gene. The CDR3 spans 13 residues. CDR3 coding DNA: TGTGCCAGCAGCGGATACTTGAACACTGAAGCTTTCTTT. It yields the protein CASSGYLNTEAFF.

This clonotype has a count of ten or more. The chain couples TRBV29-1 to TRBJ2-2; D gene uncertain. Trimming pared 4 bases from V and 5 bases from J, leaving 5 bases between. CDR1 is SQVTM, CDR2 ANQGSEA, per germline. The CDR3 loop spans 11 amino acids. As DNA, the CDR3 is TGCAGCGTTGTGTTGACCGGGGAGCTGTTTTTT. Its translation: CSVVLTGELFF.

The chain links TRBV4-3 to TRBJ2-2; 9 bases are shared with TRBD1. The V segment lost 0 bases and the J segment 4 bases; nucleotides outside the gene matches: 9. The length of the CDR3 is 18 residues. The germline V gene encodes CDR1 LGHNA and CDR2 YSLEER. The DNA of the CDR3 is TGCGCCAGCAGCCAAGATACAGGGGGCGGTCGTGGCACCGGGGAGCTGTTTTTT. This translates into CASSQDTGGGRGTGELFF.

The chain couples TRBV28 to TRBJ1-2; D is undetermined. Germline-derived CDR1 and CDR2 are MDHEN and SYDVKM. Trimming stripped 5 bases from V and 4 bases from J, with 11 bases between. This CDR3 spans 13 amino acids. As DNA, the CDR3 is TGTGCCAGCAGTCTCAATGTTGGCTATGGCTACACCTTC. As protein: CASSLNVGYGYTF.

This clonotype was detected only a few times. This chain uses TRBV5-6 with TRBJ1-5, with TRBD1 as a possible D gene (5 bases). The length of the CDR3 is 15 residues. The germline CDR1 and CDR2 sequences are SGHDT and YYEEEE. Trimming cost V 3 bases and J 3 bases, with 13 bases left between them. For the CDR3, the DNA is TGTGCCAGCAGCTCGTACTACAGGATCAATCAGCCCCAGCATTTT. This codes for CASSSYYRINQPQHF.